This is a list of T cell receptor beta chains from one sample in a study of blood T cell repertoires in COVID-19. TCRdb's copy holds only in-frame clones and misses some; the assay was immunoSEQ multiplex PCR. The repertoire holds under 200,000 clones, with 83% as singletons. The material sequenced was peripheral blood. These receptors were taken from a human donor in a cohort sampled during active COVID-19. The CDR3 runs from the conserved cysteine through the conserved F or W. A D gene is named only where the DNA matches it firmly. Only some rows state a clone size, as once, few, many or a class for expanded clones.

len: 21
abundance: NA
j_gene: TRBJ2-6
v_gene: TRBV27
d_gene: TRBD1
CDR3nt: TGTGCCAGCAGTCCGCGCCGACAGGGGAGATTTTCCGTGCCTGGGGCCAACGTCCTGACTTTC
CDR3aa: CASSPRRQGRFSVPGANVLTF

len: 12
abundance: NA
j_gene: TRBJ2-7
v_gene: TRBV28
d_gene: TRBD1
CDR3nt: TGTGCCAGCAGTTTAAGACAGGGCGAGCAGTACTTC
CDR3aa: CASSLRQGEQYF

len: 14
abundance: NA
j_gene: TRBJ2-5
v_gene: TRBV28
d_gene: NA
CDR3nt: TGTGCCAGCAGTCTACAGGGAGCCACGAAGACCCAGTACTTC
CDR3aa: CASSLQGATKTQYF

len: 10
abundance: few
j_gene: TRBJ2-2
v_gene: TRBV20-1
d_gene: NA
CDR3nt: TGCAGTGCTCTCTTCGGGGAGCTGTTTTTT
CDR3aa: CSALFGELFF

len: 13
abundance: NA
j_gene: TRBJ1-2
v_gene: TRBV10-2
d_gene: NA
CDR3nt: TGCGCCAGCAGTTTTAACTCTGACTATGGCTACACCTTC
CDR3aa: CASSFNSDYGYTF

len: 14
abundance: NA
j_gene: TRBJ1-4
v_gene: TRBV5-1
d_gene: TRBD1
CDR3nt: TGCGCCAGCAGTTTGGACAGGGGGCGAGAAAAACTGTTTTTT
CDR3aa: CASSLDRGREKLFF

len: 14
abundance: NA
j_gene: TRBJ1-1
v_gene: TRBV7-2
d_gene: TRBD1
CDR3nt: TGTGCCAGCAGCATGGACAGGGGGCTAACTGAAGCTTTCTTT
CDR3aa: CASSMDRGLTEAFF

len: 13
abundance: NA
j_gene: TRBJ1-1
v_gene: TRBV7-2
d_gene: NA
CDR3nt: TGTGCCAGCAGCTTACAGTGGAACACTGAAGCTTTCTTT
CDR3aa: CASSLQWNTEAFF

len: 15
abundance: NA
j_gene: TRBJ2-7
v_gene: TRBV19
d_gene: TRBD2
CDR3nt: TGTGCCAGTAGTATGGGCCTAGCGGGGTTCATCGAGCAGTACTTC
CDR3aa: CASSMGLAGFIEQYF

len: 14
abundance: NA
j_gene: TRBJ2-5
v_gene: TRBV24-1
d_gene: NA
CDR3nt: TGTGCCACCAGTGATCTGGAGGGGAGGGAGACCCAGTACTTC
CDR3aa: CATSDLEGRETQYF

len: 16
abundance: few
j_gene: TRBJ1-5
v_gene: TRBV4-2
d_gene: NA
CDR3nt: TGTGCCAGCAGCCAAGAGGTACAGGGAAACAATCAGCCCCAGCATTTT
CDR3aa: CASSQEVQGNNQPQHF

len: 16
abundance: NA
j_gene: TRBJ2-7
v_gene: TRBV5-4
d_gene: NA
CDR3nt: TGTGCCAGCAGCTTGGACGGGGGTAAGGGCTCCTACGAGCAGTACTTC
CDR3aa: CASSLDGGKGSYEQYF

len: 11
abundance: NA
j_gene: TRBJ2-2
v_gene: TRBV24-1
d_gene: NA
CDR3nt: TGTGCCACGGAGGACGGCGGGGAGCTGTTTTTT
CDR3aa: CATEDGGELFF

len: 16
abundance: NA
j_gene: TRBJ1-5
v_gene: TRBV7-8
d_gene: NA
CDR3nt: TGTGCCAGCAGCTCCCAGGCAACCCTGGGCAATCAGCCCCAGCATTTT
CDR3aa: CASSSQATLGNQPQHF

len: 15
abundance: NA
j_gene: TRBJ1-5
v_gene: TRBV7-9
d_gene: NA
CDR3nt: TGTGCCAGCAGCCGGGGGGGGACTGGCAATCAGCCCCAGCATTTT
CDR3aa: CASSRGGTGNQPQHF

len: 15
abundance: NA
j_gene: TRBJ2-1
v_gene: TRBV6-5
d_gene: NA
CDR3nt: TGTGCCAGCAGGGCTAGCGACCACTCCTACAATGAGCAGTTCTTC
CDR3aa: CASRASDHSYNEQFF

len: 12
abundance: once
j_gene: TRBJ2-7
v_gene: TRBV10-3
d_gene: NA
CDR3nt: TGTGCCATCACAGGGGCGCGAGGCGAGCAGTACTTC
CDR3aa: CAITGARGEQYF

len: 14
abundance: NA
j_gene: TRBJ2-2
v_gene: TRBV9
d_gene: NA
CDR3nt: TGTGCCAGCAGCGTAGCAGGGTATGACGGGGAGCTGTTTTTT
CDR3aa: CASSVAGYDGELFF

len: 12
abundance: few
j_gene: TRBJ2-7
v_gene: TRBV9
d_gene: TRBD2
CDR3nt: TGTGCCAGCAGCCCGGGGGGCTACGAGCAGTACTTC
CDR3aa: CASSPGGYEQYF

len: 13
abundance: once
j_gene: TRBJ1-2
v_gene: TRBV4-1
d_gene: NA
CDR3nt: TGCGCCAGCAGCCAAGAGGCCAGCTATGGCTACACCTTC
CDR3aa: CASSQEASYGYTF

len: 15
abundance: few
j_gene: TRBJ1-1
v_gene: TRBV3-1/TRBV3-2
d_gene: NA
CDR3nt: TGTGCCAGCAGCCAAGCGGCAGGGGAGAGAGGTGGAGCTTTCTTT
CDR3aa: CASSQAAGERGGAFF

len: 14
abundance: NA
j_gene: TRBJ2-7
v_gene: TRBV19
d_gene: NA
CDR3nt: TGTGCCAGCATGAGCCGGACTGACCGCTACGAGCAGTACTTC
CDR3aa: CASMSRTDRYEQYF

len: 16
abundance: NA
j_gene: TRBJ2-2
v_gene: TRBV10-3
d_gene: NA
CDR3nt: TGTGCCATCAGTGGGAGTGGGGCATCCCAGACCGGGGAGCTGTTTTTT
CDR3aa: CAISGSGASQTGELFF

len: 15
abundance: NA
j_gene: TRBJ2-2
v_gene: TRBV9
d_gene: NA
CDR3nt: TGTGCCAGCAGCTCCGACAGGGGAGGGACCGGGGAGCTGTTTTTT
CDR3aa: CASSSDRGGTGELFF

len: 14
abundance: once
j_gene: TRBJ2-2
v_gene: TRBV18
d_gene: NA
CDR3nt: TGTGCCAGCTCACCTGGAACAGCTCCCGGGGAGCTGTTTTTT
CDR3aa: CASSPGTAPGELFF

len: 18
abundance: NA
j_gene: TRBJ1-1
v_gene: TRBV6-7
d_gene: TRBD1
CDR3nt: TGTGCCAGCAGTCAAACCTACACCAGGGGGCCCATGAACACTGAAGCTTTCTTT
CDR3aa: CASSQTYTRGPMNTEAFF

len: 15
abundance: many
j_gene: TRBJ1-2
v_gene: TRBV9
d_gene: NA
CDR3nt: TGTGCCAGCAGCTTCACCCCACAGGGAAGGGATGGCTACACCTTC
CDR3aa: CASSFTPQGRDGYTF

len: 15
abundance: NA
j_gene: TRBJ2-7
v_gene: TRBV5-1
d_gene: TRBD1
CDR3nt: TGCGCCAGCAGCACCATTCAGGGGGCTACGAGGGAGCAGTACTTC
CDR3aa: CASSTIQGATREQYF

len: 15
abundance: NA
j_gene: TRBJ2-7
v_gene: TRBV3-1/TRBV3-2
d_gene: TRBD2
CDR3nt: TGTGCCAGCAGCCTGACTAGCGGGGGGGTCTACGAGCAGTACTTC
CDR3aa: CASSLTSGGVYEQYF

len: 13
abundance: NA
j_gene: TRBJ2-7
v_gene: TRBV7-3
d_gene: NA
CDR3nt: TGTGCCAGCAGCCCAATACAGGGCTACGAGCAGTACTTC
CDR3aa: CASSPIQGYEQYF

len: 18
abundance: NA
j_gene: TRBJ1-6
v_gene: TRBV5-1
d_gene: TRBD1
CDR3nt: TGCGCCAGCAGCTTGGTTGACAGGGTCGGATCCTATAATTCACCCCTCCACTTT
CDR3aa: CASSLVDRVGSYNSPLHF

len: 14
abundance: NA
j_gene: TRBJ2-2
v_gene: TRBV9
d_gene: NA
CDR3nt: TGTGCCAGCAGCGCCAGGGTGGGGACCGGGGAGCTGTTTTTT
CDR3aa: CASSARVGTGELFF

len: 20
abundance: NA
j_gene: TRBJ2-6
v_gene: TRBV1
d_gene: NA
CDR3nt: TGCACCAGCAGCCAACCGCTCAGGGGACAGTTTCACTCTGGGGCCAACGTCCTGACTTTC
CDR3aa: CTSSQPLRGQFHSGANVLTF

len: 18
abundance: NA
j_gene: TRBJ2-6
v_gene: TRBV19
d_gene: TRBD2
CDR3nt: TGTGCCAGTTCGTGGAAGGGACTAGCGGGATCAGGGGCCAACGTCCTGACTTTC
CDR3aa: CASSWKGLAGSGANVLTF

len: 13
abundance: NA
j_gene: TRBJ1-1
v_gene: TRBV9
d_gene: NA
CDR3nt: TGTGCCAGCAGCGTAGATCAAATCACTGAAGCTTTCTTT
CDR3aa: CASSVDQITEAFF

len: 13
abundance: few
j_gene: TRBJ1-1
v_gene: TRBV5-1
d_gene: NA
CDR3nt: TGCGCCAGCAGCCTTGGGTCGGGCACTGAAGCTTTCTTT
CDR3aa: CASSLGSGTEAFF

len: 16
abundance: NA
j_gene: TRBJ2-7
v_gene: TRBV18
d_gene: TRBD2
CDR3nt: TGTGCCAGCTCACCACCCCCTAGCGGGGGCCCCCACGAGCAGTACTTC
CDR3aa: CASSPPPSGGPHEQYF

len: 17
abundance: NA
j_gene: TRBJ2-3
v_gene: TRBV18
d_gene: TRBD2
CDR3nt: TGTGCCAGCTCCCCCGGACTAGCGGGACGTATTCCCGATGCGCAGTATTTT
CDR3aa: CASSPGLAGRIPDAQYF

len: 15
abundance: NA
j_gene: TRBJ2-7
v_gene: TRBV18
d_gene: NA
CDR3nt: TGTGCCAGCTCACCACTACAGGGTACTGGAGACGAGCAGTACTTC
CDR3aa: CASSPLQGTGDEQYF

len: 13
abundance: once
j_gene: TRBJ2-7
v_gene: TRBV7-6
d_gene: NA
CDR3nt: TGTGCCAGCAGCCCACGGACCCGGGGCGAGCAGTACTTC
CDR3aa: CASSPRTRGEQYF

len: 15
abundance: once
j_gene: TRBJ2-3
v_gene: TRBV4-3
d_gene: NA
CDR3nt: TGCGCCAGCAGCCAACAGGGGTCTAGCACAGATACGCAGTATTTT
CDR3aa: CASSQQGSSTDTQYF

len: 14
abundance: NA
j_gene: TRBJ2-7
v_gene: TRBV3-1/TRBV3-2
d_gene: NA
CDR3nt: TGTGCCAGCAGCCAAGATCCAGGGTCCTACGAGCAGTACTTC
CDR3aa: CASSQDPGSYEQYF

len: 14
abundance: NA
j_gene: TRBJ1-1
v_gene: TRBV19
d_gene: NA
CDR3nt: TGTGCCAGTAGTGTACAGGGCATGAACACTGAAGCTTTCTTT
CDR3aa: CASSVQGMNTEAFF

len: 15
abundance: NA
j_gene: TRBJ2-7
v_gene: TRBV11-2
d_gene: NA
CDR3nt: TGTGCCAGCAGCTTAGTCGAGTTGAATAGCTACGAGCAGTACTTC
CDR3aa: CASSLVELNSYEQYF

len: 14
abundance: NA
j_gene: TRBJ2-7
v_gene: TRBV2
d_gene: NA
CDR3nt: TGTGCCAGCAGGAACCCGAGGGAGTCCTACGAGCAGTACTTC
CDR3aa: CASRNPRESYEQYF

len: 14
abundance: NA
j_gene: TRBJ1-4
v_gene: TRBV7-2
d_gene: NA
CDR3nt: TGTGCCAGCAGCTTAGCCCGGGAGGGTGAAAAACTGTTTTTT
CDR3aa: CASSLAREGEKLFF

len: 17
abundance: NA
j_gene: TRBJ2-7
v_gene: TRBV3-1/TRBV3-2
d_gene: TRBD2
CDR3nt: TGTGCCAGCAGCCATGATCTACTAGCGGGGAAAATCAACGAGCAGTACTTC
CDR3aa: CASSHDLLAGKINEQYF

len: 17
abundance: NA
j_gene: TRBJ2-7
v_gene: TRBV7-2
d_gene: TRBD1
CDR3nt: TGTGCCAGCAGCTTCCCCTTTCGGACAGGCTCACCCTACGAGCAGTACTTC
CDR3aa: CASSFPFRTGSPYEQYF

len: 17
abundance: once
j_gene: TRBJ2-7
v_gene: TRBV6-2/TRBV6-3
d_gene: TRBD1
CDR3nt: TGTGCCAGCAGTTACTCTATCTCGGGACAGCCCTCCTACGAGCAGTACTTC
CDR3aa: CASSYSISGQPSYEQYF

len: 17
abundance: NA
j_gene: TRBJ2-7
v_gene: TRBV4-3
d_gene: NA
CDR3nt: TGCGCCAGCAGCAGACGGCAGGTCAGAGACAGCGCGGACGAGCAGTACTTC
CDR3aa: CASSRRQVRDSADEQYF

len: 15
abundance: NA
j_gene: TRBJ1-6
v_gene: TRBV7-2
d_gene: TRBD1
CDR3nt: TGTGCCAGCAGCTCCACAGGGGGCAATATCTCACCCCTCCACTTT
CDR3aa: CASSSTGGNISPLHF

len: 16
abundance: NA
j_gene: TRBJ2-7
v_gene: TRBV4-3
d_gene: TRBD1
CDR3nt: TGCGCCAGCAGCCAAGAGCTCCGACAGGGGATCTACGAGCAGTACTTC
CDR3aa: CASSQELRQGIYEQYF

len: 16
abundance: NA
j_gene: TRBJ1-2
v_gene: TRBV29-1
d_gene: NA
CDR3nt: TGCAGCGTTGTCCCTCTAGGACAGCTATCTAACTATGGCTACACCTTC
CDR3aa: CSVVPLGQLSNYGYTF

len: 13
abundance: NA
j_gene: TRBJ2-2
v_gene: TRBV12-3/TRBV12-4
d_gene: NA
CDR3nt: TGTGCCAGCAGTCTACTAGCACCCGGGGAGCTGTTTTTT
CDR3aa: CASSLLAPGELFF

len: 16
abundance: few
j_gene: TRBJ2-7
v_gene: TRBV7-2
d_gene: TRBD2
CDR3nt: TGTGCCAGCAGCTTAGCGAATAGCGGGACCTCGGGCAAGCAGTACTTC
CDR3aa: CASSLANSGTSGKQYF

len: 16
abundance: NA
j_gene: TRBJ2-7
v_gene: TRBV19
d_gene: NA
CDR3nt: TGTGCCAGTAGTATCCCGTTAGGAGGGGATCTGTACGAGCAGTACTTC
CDR3aa: CASSIPLGGDLYEQYF

len: 12
abundance: NA
j_gene: TRBJ2-3
v_gene: TRBV6-6
d_gene: NA
CDR3nt: TGTGCCAGCAGTTACCGAGGGGATACGCAGTATTTT
CDR3aa: CASSYRGDTQYF

len: 13
abundance: NA
j_gene: TRBJ1-6
v_gene: TRBV11-2
d_gene: NA
CDR3nt: TGTGCCAGCAGCTTAGGGAGGTATTCACCCCTCCACTTT
CDR3aa: CASSLGRYSPLHF

len: 16
abundance: once
j_gene: TRBJ2-3
v_gene: TRBV10-1
d_gene: TRBD1
CDR3nt: TGCGCCAGCAGCGGCCAGGACAGGGGGACCACAGATACGCAGTATTTT
CDR3aa: CASSGQDRGTTDTQYF

len: 15
abundance: few
j_gene: TRBJ1-6
v_gene: TRBV28
d_gene: TRBD1
CDR3nt: TGTGCCAGCAGTCGAGTAAGACAGGGGAGTTCACCCCTCCACTTT
CDR3aa: CASSRVRQGSSPLHF